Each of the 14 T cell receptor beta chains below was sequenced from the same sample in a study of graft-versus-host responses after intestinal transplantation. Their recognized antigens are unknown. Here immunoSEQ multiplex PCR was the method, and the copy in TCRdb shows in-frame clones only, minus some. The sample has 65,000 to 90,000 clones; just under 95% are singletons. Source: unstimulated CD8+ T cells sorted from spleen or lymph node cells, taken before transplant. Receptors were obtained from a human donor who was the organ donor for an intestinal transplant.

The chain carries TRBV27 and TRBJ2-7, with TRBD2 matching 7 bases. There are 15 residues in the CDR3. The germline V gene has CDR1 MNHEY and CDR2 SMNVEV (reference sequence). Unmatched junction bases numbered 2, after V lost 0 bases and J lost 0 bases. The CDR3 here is CASSLSGGSSYEQYF. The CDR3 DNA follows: TGTGCCAGCAGTTTATCGGGGGGGAGCTCCTACGAGCAGTACTTC.

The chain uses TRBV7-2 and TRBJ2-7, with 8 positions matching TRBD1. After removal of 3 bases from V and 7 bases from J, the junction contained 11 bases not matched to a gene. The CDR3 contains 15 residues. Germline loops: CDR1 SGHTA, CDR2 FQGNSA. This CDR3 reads CASSFRARGRWEQYF. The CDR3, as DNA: TGTGCCAGCAGCTTCCGGGCCAGGGGGCGTTGGGAGCAGTACTTC. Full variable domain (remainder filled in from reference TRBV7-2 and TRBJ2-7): GAGVSQSPSNKVTEKGKDVELRCDPISGHTALYWYRQSLGQGLEFLIYFQGNSAPDKSGLPSDRFSAERTGGSVSTLTIQRTQQEDSAVYLCASSFRARGRWEQYFGPGTRLTVT.

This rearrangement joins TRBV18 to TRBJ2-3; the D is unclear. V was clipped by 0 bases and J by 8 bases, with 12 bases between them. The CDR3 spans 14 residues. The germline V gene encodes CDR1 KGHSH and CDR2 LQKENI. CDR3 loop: CASSPPVAKATQYF. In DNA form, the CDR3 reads TGTGCCAGCTCACCACCGGTAGCCAAAGCTACGCAGTATTTT.

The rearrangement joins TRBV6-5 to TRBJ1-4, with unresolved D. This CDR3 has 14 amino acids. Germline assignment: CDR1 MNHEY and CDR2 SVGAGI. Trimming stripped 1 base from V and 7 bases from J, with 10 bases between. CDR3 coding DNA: TGTGCCAGCAGTTACTATAGGGCGGGTGAAAAACTGTTTTTT. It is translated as CASSYYRAGEKLFF.

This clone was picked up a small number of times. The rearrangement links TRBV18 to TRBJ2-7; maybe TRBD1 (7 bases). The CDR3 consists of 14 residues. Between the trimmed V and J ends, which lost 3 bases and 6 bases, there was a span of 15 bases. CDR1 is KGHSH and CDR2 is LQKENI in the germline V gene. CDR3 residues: CASSPRDSDSEQYF. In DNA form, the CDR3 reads TGTGCCAGCTCACCGCGGGACAGTGACTCCGAGCAGTACTTC.

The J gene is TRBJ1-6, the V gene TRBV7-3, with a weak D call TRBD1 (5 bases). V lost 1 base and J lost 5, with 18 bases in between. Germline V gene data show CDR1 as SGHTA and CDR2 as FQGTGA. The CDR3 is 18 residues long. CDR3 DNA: TGTGCCAGCAGCTTAAAAGCGACAGAGAAAAAACATAATTCACCCCTCCACTTT. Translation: CASSLKATEKKHNSPLHF.

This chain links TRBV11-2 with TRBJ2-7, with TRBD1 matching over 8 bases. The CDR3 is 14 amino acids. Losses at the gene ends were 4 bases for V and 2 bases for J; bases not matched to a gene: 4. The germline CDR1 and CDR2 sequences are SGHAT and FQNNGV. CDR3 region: CASSSTGVPYEQYF. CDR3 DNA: TGTGCCAGCAGCTCGACAGGGGTACCCTACGAGCAGTACTTC.

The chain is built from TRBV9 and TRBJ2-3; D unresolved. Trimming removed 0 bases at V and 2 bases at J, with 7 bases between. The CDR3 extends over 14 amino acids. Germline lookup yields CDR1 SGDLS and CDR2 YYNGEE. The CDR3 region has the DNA TGTGCCAGCAGCGTAGGACACCCCACAGATACGCAGTATTTT. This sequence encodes CASSVGHPTDTQYF.

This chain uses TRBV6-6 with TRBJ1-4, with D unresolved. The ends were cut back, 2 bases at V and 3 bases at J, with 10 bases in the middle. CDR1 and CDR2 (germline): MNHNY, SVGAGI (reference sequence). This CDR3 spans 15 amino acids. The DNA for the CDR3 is TGTGCCAGCAGTTACGAAGAGTATCCTAATGAAAAACTGTTTTTT. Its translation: CASSYEEYPNEKLFF.

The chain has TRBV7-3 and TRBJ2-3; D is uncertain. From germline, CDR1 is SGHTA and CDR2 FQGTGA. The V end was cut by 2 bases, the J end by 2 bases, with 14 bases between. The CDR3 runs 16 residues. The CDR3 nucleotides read TGTGCCAGCAGCTTAGGTACCAGGCTACACACAGATACGCAGTATTTT. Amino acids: CASSLGTRLHTDTQYF.

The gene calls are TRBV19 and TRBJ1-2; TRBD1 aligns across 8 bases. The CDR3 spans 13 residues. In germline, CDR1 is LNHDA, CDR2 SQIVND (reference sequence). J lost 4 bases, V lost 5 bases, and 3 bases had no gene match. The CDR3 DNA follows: TGTGCCAGTAGTGTTGGACAGGGCTATGGCTACACCTTC. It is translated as CASSVGQGYGYTF.

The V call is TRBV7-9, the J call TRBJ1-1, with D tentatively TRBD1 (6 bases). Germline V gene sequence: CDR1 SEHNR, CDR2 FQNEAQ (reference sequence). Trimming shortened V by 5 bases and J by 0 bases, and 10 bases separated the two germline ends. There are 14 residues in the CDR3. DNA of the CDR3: TGTGCCAGCAGCCCACAGGGAGTGAACACTGAAGCTTTCTTT. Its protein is CASSPQGVNTEAFF.

CDR3 sequence: CASFTGRASQTQYF. The CDR3 DNA reads as TGTGCCAGCTTCACGGGCAGGGCGTCGCAGACCCAGTACTTC. The chain employs TRBV18 and TRBJ2-5; TRBD1 might be the D (5 bases). The CDR3 runs 14 residues. The germline CDR1 and CDR2 sequences are KGHSH and LQKENI. Trimming removed 7 bases from V and 6 bases from J, with 18 bases in between.

CDR3 residues: CASSIQGNEQYF. DNA of the CDR3: TGTGCCAGCAGCATTCAGGGAAACGAGCAGTACTTC. The V and J genes are TRBV5-4 and TRBJ2-7, with D tentatively TRBD1 (5 bases). Germline V lookup: CDR1 SGHNT, CDR2 YYREEE (reference sequence). This CDR3 is 12 amino acids long. V lost 4 bases and J 5 bases, leaving 10 bases between the germline ends.